The entry below gives a single TCR beta chain sequence along with its context. The target of this receptor is not known. Per-base qualities were not stored, and no clone one base away is much larger. The entry originates in a study of blood T cells in healthy people across ages (dated by TCRdb to the mid-2010s). A note on the overall study: In model experiments, template switching captured about one uniquely barcoded TCR beta cDNA molecule for every two T cells. To track age-related changes in TCR beta repertoire diversity, the study relied on deep sequencing normalized with unique cDNA molecular identifiers. The donors were split into four age groups: young (average about 16 years), middle-aged (39), aged (more than 55) and long-lived (about 82). To avoid experimental bias, donors of different ages were distributed randomly across sequencing lanes. Using the same blood draw, the study looked at two additional independent replicas of 1 million unique cDNA reads for two donors, one aged 18 to 29 and the other aged 80 or older.

For this chain, trimming is 2 bases at the V end and 4 bases at the J end, and the number of junction bases without a gene match is 9. From the cysteine up to the phenylalanine, the CDR3 has a length of 16 residues. The CDR3 DNA has 48 bases and is translated from base 1. CDR1 and CDR2 are drawn from the germline V gene (reference sequence): DFQATT, SNEGSKA. Donors were under 40 systemically healthy Caucasian individuals from Russia aged roughly 6 to 90 years. Each donor gave about 10 milliliters of peripheral blood, drawn into EDTA-treated Vacutainer tubes. Ficoll-Paque density-gradient centrifugation was used to isolate PBMCs, with at least 6.5 million per sample. Trizol reagent was used to extract total RNA from PBMCs, with at least 5 micrograms per sample. The percentages of naive CD45RAhigh/CD27high T cells were determined by flow cytometry on a PBMC aliquot from every donor. Results the study describes overall, beyond this receptor: A strong correlation was found between observed TCR beta diversity and the percentage of naive T cells measured by flow cytometry. Observed TCR beta diversity per million T cells fell roughly linearly with age, and a significant reduction was already apparent by age around 40. Because the CMV infection status of the donors was unknown, age-related changes in expanded clonotypes may potentially have been confounded. Estimates of total diversity based on one million sequenced T cells were considered lower bounds and underestimates. Since profiling was done on bulk unsorted PBMCs, naive and antigen-experienced compartments could not be conclusively compared. The long-lived group showed more naive CD4+ T cells, fewer expanded clones and increased TCR diversity than the aged group, suggesting age selection.

Receptor libraries were prepared by 5' RACE. Reads for this sample came from an Illumina HiSeq 2500. A second PCR of roughly 7 to 11 cycles was performed with a sample-barcoded 5' primer and a J-beta primer mix. Each TCR beta cDNA molecule received a unique molecular identifier from a template-switch 5' adaptor carrying 12 random nucleotides. Each sample yielded at least 2.5 million CDR3-containing paired-end reads. All of the RNA was converted into first-strand cDNA using the Mint cDNA synthesis kit, with a TRBC-specific oligonucleotide serving as the primer. Following uracil-DNA glycosylase treatment, a first 18-cycle PCR with universal primers M1SS and BC2_uni_R was performed on all cDNA. On the study's bioinformatics: Normalization of each sample was performed by random selection of 1 million high-quality reads, each carrying a distinct molecular identifier. Reads sharing molecular identifiers were discarded rather than binned into consensus sequences. MiTCR, run with a Q25 quality threshold and the strictest error-elimination algorithm, handled CDR3 identification, clonotype clustering and error correction. Lower-bound total TCR beta diversity was estimated with a nonparametric unseen species model using Euler transformation. TCRdb trimmed public reads at Q25 via fastp, called clones via MiXCR and kept in-frame beta chains. Rows are combined by CDR3 protein, so each entry shows the most common genes and DNA. These V and J calls are TCRdb output, not the study's own analysis. In this sample the table shows just over 1 million distinct CDR3 sequences, more than 35% of which occur a single time. Around 18% of the sample is taken by the ten largest.

The rearrangement combines TRBV20-1 with TRBJ2-7; 12 of the junction bases match TRBD2. The specimen was blood. This sequence was found in a woman in her sixties in good health. The DNA sequence reads TGCAGTGCTAGACCGGATCTAGCGGGAGGGCAATACGAGCAGTACTTC. Its protein reads: CSARPDLAGGQYEQYF.